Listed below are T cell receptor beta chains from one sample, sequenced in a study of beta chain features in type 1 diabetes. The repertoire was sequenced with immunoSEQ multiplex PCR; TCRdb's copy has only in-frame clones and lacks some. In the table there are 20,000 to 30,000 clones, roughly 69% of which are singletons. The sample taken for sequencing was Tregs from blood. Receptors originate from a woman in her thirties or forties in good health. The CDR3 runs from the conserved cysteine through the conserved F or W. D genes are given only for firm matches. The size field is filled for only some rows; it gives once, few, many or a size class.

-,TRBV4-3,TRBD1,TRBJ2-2,CASSHLLGTGGFTGELFF,TGCGCCAGCAGCCATTTACTGGGGACAGGGGGCTTCACCGGGGAGCTGTTTTTT
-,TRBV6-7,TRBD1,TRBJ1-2,CASSRDRTSYGYTF,TGTGCCAGCAGTAGGGACAGGACTTCATATGGCTACACCTTC
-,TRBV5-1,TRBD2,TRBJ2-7,CASRPLSGGIYEQYF,TGCGCCAGCAGGCCCTTGAGCGGGGGAATCTACGAGCAGTACTTC
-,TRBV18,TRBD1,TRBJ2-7,CASSSGGEQYF,TGTGCCAGCTCATCAGGGGGAGAGCAGTACTTC
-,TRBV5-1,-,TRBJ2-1,CASSLGLDLGEQFF,TGCGCCAGCAGCTTGGGACTAGATCTCGGTGAGCAGTTCTTC
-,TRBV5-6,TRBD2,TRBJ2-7,CASIEGGGSREQYF,TGTGCCAGCATCGAAGGCGGCGGGAGTCGCGAGCAGTACTTC
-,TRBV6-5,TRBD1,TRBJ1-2,CASSYNPGTGYGYTF,TGTGCCAGCAGTTATAACCCCGGGACAGGCTATGGCTACACCTTC
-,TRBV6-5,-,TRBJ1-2,CASSYYGTLNYGYTF,TGTGCCAGCAGTTACTACGGTACCCTCAACTATGGCTACACCTTC
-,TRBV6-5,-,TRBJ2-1,CASSYSTVYNEQFF,TGTGCCAGCAGTTACTCGACAGTCTACAATGAGCAGTTCTTC
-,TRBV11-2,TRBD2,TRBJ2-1,CASSRRLAGMNEQFF,TGTGCCAGCAGCAGACGACTAGCGGGGATGAATGAGCAGTTCTTC
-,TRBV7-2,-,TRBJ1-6,CASSLGIGKRSPLHF,TGTGCCAGCAGCTTAGGTATCGGGAAAAGGTCACCCCTCCACTTT
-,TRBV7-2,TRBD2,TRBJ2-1,CASSLAGGAYNEQFF,TGTGCCAGCAGCTTAGCCGGGGGGGCCTACAATGAGCAGTTCTTC
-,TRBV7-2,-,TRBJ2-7,CASSPGLQSSYEQYF,TGTGCCAGCAGCCCAGGGCTTCAGAGCTCCTACGAGCAGTACTTC
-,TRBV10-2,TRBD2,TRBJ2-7,CASRGRGLYEQYF,TGCGCCAGCAGGGGGAGGGGCCTCTACGAGCAGTACTTC
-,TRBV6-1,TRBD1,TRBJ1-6,CASSPGTGIPPLHF,TGTGCCAGCAGCCCCGGGACAGGGATCCCACCCCTCCACTTT
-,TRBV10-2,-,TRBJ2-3,CASIHPGAGTDTQYF,TGCGCCAGCATCCACCCTGGGGCAGGCACAGATACGCAGTATTTT
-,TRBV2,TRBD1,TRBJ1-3,CASRGQEISGNTIYF,TGTGCCAGCAGGGGACAGGAAATCTCTGGAAACACCATATATTTT
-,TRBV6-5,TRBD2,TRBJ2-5,CAIKAGVGQETQYF,TGTGCCATAAAAGCGGGGGTCGGGCAAGAGACCCAGTACTTC
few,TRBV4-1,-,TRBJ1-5,CASSQDLGDYQPQHF,TGCGCCAGCAGCCAAGATCTAGGGGACTATCAGCCCCAGCATTTT
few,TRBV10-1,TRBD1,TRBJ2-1,CASSRQGSYNEQFF,TGCGCCAGCAGTAGACAGGGGTCCTACAATGAGCAGTTCTTC